A selection of T cell receptor beta chains follows, all from one sample in a study of blood T cell repertoires in COVID-19. Sequencing was performed with immunoSEQ multiplex PCR; in TCRdb, only in-frame clones are kept and a portion is missing. The table includes about 260,000 clones, approximately 90% detected once. Material: peripheral blood. Receptors were obtained from a man in his 60s who had recovered from COVID-19. The CDR3 runs from the conserved cysteine through the conserved F or W. The order of the fields is D gene, clone size, J gene, V gene, CDR3 length, CDR3 DNA, CDR3 protein. D genes are given only for firm matches. Not all rows give a size; the values are once, few, many and, for expanded clones, a class.

.	.	TRBJ1-2	TRBV19	18	TGTGCCAGTAGTATGAGTAATCGCGCAGGGGCATCGGGATATGGCTACACCTTC	CASSMSNRAGASGYGYTF
.	.	TRBJ1-3	TRBV11-2	16	TGTGCCAGCAGCTTGGCGGCGGGAAGCTCTGGAAACACCATATATTTT	CASSLAAGSSGNTIYF
TRBD2	.	TRBJ2-7	TRBV4-2	17	TGTGCCAGCAGCCAAGAGCCTAGCGGGGGGGCGGGCTACGAGCAGTACTTC	CASSQEPSGGAGYEQYF
.	.	TRBJ1-5	TRBV7-3	13	TGTGCCAGCAGCTTAAACACAGATCAGCCCCAGCATTTT	CASSLNTDQPQHF
.	.	TRBJ1-3	TRBV15	15	TGTGCCACCAGCAGAGGAGGCAGGGGTGGAAACACCATATATTTT	CATSRGGRGGNTIYF
TRBD1	.	TRBJ1-5	TRBV14	13	TGTGCCAGCAGCACAGGGGGCTTTCAGCCCCAGCATTTT	CASSTGGFQPQHF
TRBD2	.	TRBJ2-1	TRBV7-8	17	TGTGCCAGCAGCTTAGAGACTAGCGGGGGGGATCTGGATGAGCAGTTCTTC	CASSLETSGGDLDEQFF
TRBD1	.	TRBJ2-7	TRBV4-2	15	TGTGCCAGCAGCCAGCCCGGACAGGGACGGGACGAGCAGTACTTC	CASSQPGQGRDEQYF
TRBD1	.	TRBJ1-1	TRBV11-2	18	TGTGCCAGCAGCTTAATGATGAAGAGGGACAGGGCGAACACTGAAGCTTTCTTT	CASSLMMKRDRANTEAFF
.	.	TRBJ2-6	TRBV19	18	TGTGCCAGTAGTATGACAGGGCTAGCGTCTCTTGGGGCCAACGTCCTGACTTTC	CASSMTGLASLGANVLTF
TRBD1	.	TRBJ2-1	TRBV7-9	14	TGTGCCAGCAGCTTAGTGGGACAGCTAAATGAGCAGTTCTTC	CASSLVGQLNEQFF
TRBD1	.	TRBJ2-7	TRBV11-2	13	TGTGCCAACTCCCAGACAGGGCTTGGGGAGCAGTACTTC	CANSQTGLGEQYF
.	.	TRBJ1-5	TRBV7-6	15	TGTGCCAGCAGCTTAGGAGGACTGAGCAATCAGCCCCAGCATTTT	CASSLGGLSNQPQHF
TRBD1	.	TRBJ1-1	TRBV5-5	15	TGTGCCAGCAGCCTGCCGGGACAGGGGCTAAAGAAAGCTTTCTTT	CASSLPGQGLKKAFF
TRBD2	.	TRBJ2-2	TRBV15	16	TGTGCCACCAGCAGCCCCAGCGGGAGCCGAACCGGGGAGCTGTTTTTT	CATSSPSGSRTGELFF
TRBD1	once	TRBJ1-4	TRBV10-1	14	TGCGCCAGCAGTGAGAGACAGGGATCTGAAAAACTGTTTTTT	CASSERQGSEKLFF
.	.	TRBJ2-5	TRBV15	14	TGTGCCACCAGCAGAGACGGGGGGCCAGGGACCCAGTACTTC	CATSRDGGPGTQYF
.	.	TRBJ2-4	TRBV29-1	17	TGCAGGACCAGTGGCGGGACAGCCAAATTAGCCAAAAACATTCAGTACTTC	CRTSGGTAKLAKNIQYF
TRBD1	.	TRBJ2-7	TRBV9	16	TGTGCCAGCAGCGTCTCCCCGGGACAGGCCTCCTACGAGCAGTACTTC	CASSVSPGQASYEQYF
.	.	TRBJ2-2	TRBV9	17	TGTGCCAGCAGCCCTAAAAAACGCGGCCTTCACACCGGGGAGCTGTTTTTT	CASSPKKRGLHTGELFF
TRBD2	.	TRBJ2-1	TRBV3-1/TRBV3-2	15	TGTGCCAGCAGCCAAACTAGCGGGGCAGGCAATGAGCAGTTCTTC	CASSQTSGAGNEQFF
TRBD1	.	TRBJ2-7	TRBV19	15	TGTGCCAGTAGTATGACAGGGGTATTTTCCTACGAGCAGTACTTC	CASSMTGVFSYEQYF
.	.	TRBJ2-5	TRBV19	15	TGTGCCAGTAGTATAGGTAGGGGCGTCCAAGAGACCCAGTACTTC	CASSIGRGVQETQYF
TRBD1	once	TRBJ2-7	TRBV6-6	15	TGTGCCAGCAGTTCATGGACAGGGGGAGGTCGGGAGCAGTACTTC	CASSSWTGGGREQYF
.	.	TRBJ2-5	TRBV2	11	TGTGCCAGCACCCGGGTTGAGACCCAGTACTTC	CASTRVETQYF
TRBD2	.	TRBJ2-1	TRBV7-8	15	TGTGCCAGCAGCGAAGAGGGACTAGCATACAATGAGCAGTTCTTC	CASSEEGLAYNEQFF
.	.	TRBJ2-2	TRBV11-1	11	TGTGCCAGTCGGGGCACCGGGGAGCTGTTTTTT	CASRGTGELFF
.	.	TRBJ2-2	TRBV5-6	16	TGTGCCAGCAGCCCAACGGGACATGGGAGCACCGGGGAGCTGTTTTTT	CASSPTGHGSTGELFF
.	.	TRBJ1-2	TRBV30	13	TGTGCCTGGAGTTTAGGAGCCAGAGGAGGCTACACCTTC	CAWSLGARGGYTF
.	.	TRBJ2-7	TRBV11-2	14	TGTGCCAGCAGCTTGCCTCAAAAAACGCCGCGGCAGTACTTC	CASSLPQKTPRQYF
TRBD1	.	TRBJ1-1	TRBV23-1	16	TGCGCCAGCAGTCATCCTGTCGACAGGGGGGGGACTGAAGCTTTCTTT	CASSHPVDRGGTEAFF
.	.	TRBJ2-5	TRBV7-7	19	TGTGCTAGCAGCATACGCCACCCATCAGGGGCGGTAAATGGGGAGACCCAGTACTTC	CASSIRHPSGAVNGETQYF
.	.	TRBJ1-5	TRBV6-5	14	TGTGCCAGCAGTTACTCGATTCGGGGTCAGCCCCAGCATTTT	CASSYSIRGQPQHF
.	.	TRBJ1-1	TRBV6-2/TRBV6-3	15	TGTGCCAGCAGCCCCCGAGGTGAGGGCTACACTGAAGCTTTCTTT	CASSPRGEGYTEAFF
.	.	TRBJ1-2	TRBV6-9	14	TGTGCCAGCAGTTGGACAGACGGTGAGGATGGCTACACCTTC	CASSWTDGEDGYTF
.	.	TRBJ1-1	TRBV12-3/TRBV12-4	12	TGTGCCAGCATACTTCTTCGGTCTAGTGCTTTCTTT	CASILLRSSAFF
.	.	TRBJ1-6	TRBV5-6	15	TGTGCCAGCAGCTTGGGGAGGCGGTTTGATTCACCCCTCCACTTT	CASSLGRRFDSPLHF
.	.	TRBJ1-2	TRBV4-2	15	TGTGCCAGCAGCCAAGACCTTGGGGGGACCTATGGCTACACCTTC	CASSQDLGGTYGYTF
.	few	TRBJ1-1	TRBV9	14	TGTGCCAGCAGCGTAGCTACGGGGGTCACTGAAGCTTTCTTT	CASSVATGVTEAFF
.	.	TRBJ1-3	TRBV4-2	13	TGTGCCAGCAGCACCGGGGCTGGAAACACCATATATTTT	CASSTGAGNTIYF
.	.	TRBJ2-7	TRBV7-8	13	TGTGCCAGCAGCTTAGACAGGGTCAACGAGCAGTACTTC	CASSLDRVNEQYF
.	.	TRBJ1-1	TRBV30	14	TGTGCCTGGACCATCCCGGACAGGAACACTGAAGCTTTCTTT	CAWTIPDRNTEAFF
.	.	TRBJ2-7	TRBV6-4	12	TGTGCCAGCACCGGCGGTCGCTACGAGCAGTACTTC	CASTGGRYEQYF
TRBD1	.	TRBJ2-2	TRBV5-4	16	TGTGCCAGCAGCTTAAGGGACAGTTCGAACACCGGGGAGCTGTTTTTT	CASSLRDSSNTGELFF
.	.	TRBJ2-7	TRBV2	14	TGTGCCAGCAGTGGTCAGATAAGCTCCTACGAGCAGTACTTC	CASSGQISSYEQYF
TRBD1	once	TRBJ1-2	TRBV3-1/TRBV3-2	18	TGTGCCAGCAGCCAAACACTCAACCCGGGACAGGGGGCAAATGGCTACACCTTC	CASSQTLNPGQGANGYTF
.	.	TRBJ2-3	TRBV5-1	15	TGCGCCAGCAGCTTGGGGACTCCGGGGGTAGATACGCAGTATTTT	CASSLGTPGVDTQYF
.	.	TRBJ2-5	TRBV6-5	14	TGTGCCAGCAGCCCACAGGGACTAAAAGAGACCCAGTACTTC	CASSPQGLKETQYF
.	.	TRBJ2-5	TRBV7-3	15	TGTGCCAGCAGCTTAAATTCAGGAACAAAAGAGACCCAGTACTTC	CASSLNSGTKETQYF
.	.	TRBJ2-1	TRBV2	11	TGTGCCAGACGGTCTTTGGATGAGCAGTTCTTC	CARRSLDEQFF
.	once	TRBJ1-6	TRBV2	16	TGTGCCAGCAGGCTTGGGGGCGCTGTGGGTAATTCACCCCTCCACTTT	CASRLGGAVGNSPLHF
.	.	TRBJ2-5	TRBV29-1	14	TGCAGCGTGAGGCGGGGCGAAGAGTGGGAGACCCAGTACTTC	CSVRRGEEWETQYF